This T cell receptor (beta chain) was captured in a study of PD-1 blockade in classical Hodgkin lymphoma. Whole-study findings and limits: Compared with healthy donors, newly diagnosed patients reportedly showed lower baseline TCR diversity. Baseline diversity was lower in partial responders and progressors than complete responders.

Comment on this clone: What it recognizes is unknown.

All patients experienced relapse after autologous stem cell transplantation, and brentuximab vedotin exposure was variable. Libraries were prepared by immunoSEQ multiplex PCR; TCRdb keeps only in-frame clonotypes and omits some of them. The sample lists some 14,000 clones, about four fifths seen once, with approximately 24% in the top ten. Germline V lookup: CDR1 MDHEN, CDR2 SYDVKM. V gave up 5 bases and J gave up 3 bases, with 7 bases separating them. This CDR3 region has 13 residues. This sample comprised peripheral blood mononuclear cells (PBMCs), obtained at baseline. The rearrangement joins TRBV28 to TRBJ1-4; no reliable D call. The clonotype was recovered from a human donor with classical Hodgkin lymphoma. In DNA form, the CDR3 reads TGTGCCAGCAGTCAACCCCCTAATGAAAAACTGTTTTTT. As protein: CASSQPPNEKLFF.